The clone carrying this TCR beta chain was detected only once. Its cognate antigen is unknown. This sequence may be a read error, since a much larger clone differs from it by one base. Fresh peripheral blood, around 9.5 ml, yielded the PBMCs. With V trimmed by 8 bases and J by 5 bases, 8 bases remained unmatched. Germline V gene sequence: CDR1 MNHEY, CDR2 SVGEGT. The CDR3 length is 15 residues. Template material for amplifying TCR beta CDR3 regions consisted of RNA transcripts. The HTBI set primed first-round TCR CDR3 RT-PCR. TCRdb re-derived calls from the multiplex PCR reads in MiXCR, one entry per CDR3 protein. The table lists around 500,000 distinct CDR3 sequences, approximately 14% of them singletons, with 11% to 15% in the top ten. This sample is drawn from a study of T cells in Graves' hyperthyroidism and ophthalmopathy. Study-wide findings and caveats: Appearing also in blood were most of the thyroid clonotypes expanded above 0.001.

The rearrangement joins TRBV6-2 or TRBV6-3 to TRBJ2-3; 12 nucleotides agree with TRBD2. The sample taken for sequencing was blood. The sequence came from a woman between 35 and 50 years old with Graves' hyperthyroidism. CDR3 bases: TGTGCCAGCGGTCTAGCGGGAGGGCCGATAGATACGCAGTATTTT. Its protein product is CASGLAGGPIDTQYF.